This TCR beta chain was retrieved from a study of cytomegalovirus exposure and HLA in healthy donors. V was cut by 4 bases and J by 0 bases, with 14 bases left in between. Per germline, CDR1 SGDLS and CDR2 YYNGEE. The CDR3 loop spans 16 amino acids. It was with 60 Vbeta and 13 Jbeta primers that the PCR ran. The repertoire was sequenced with immunoSEQ multiplex PCR; TCRdb's copy has only in-frame clones and lacks some. The top ten hold around 1.3% of the sample, which has 100,000 to 150,000 clones, around three quarters seen once. The source is a female donor in good health and CMV-seronegative. The V gene is TRBV9, the J gene TRBJ2-1, with D possibly being TRBD2 (6 bases). Sequenced: PBMCs. CDR3 protein: CASSPQWRGSYNEQFF. CDR3 sequence (DNA): TGTGCCAGCAGCCCCCAGTGGCGGGGCTCCTACAATGAGCAGTTCTTC. The full variable domain, with the rest looked up from reference TRBV9 and TRBJ2-1, is DSGVTQTPKHLITATGQRVTLRCSPRSGDLSVYWYQQSLDQGLQFLIQYYNGEERAKGNILERFSAQQFPDLHSELNLSSLELGDSALYFCASSPQWRGSYNEQFFGPGTRLTVL.